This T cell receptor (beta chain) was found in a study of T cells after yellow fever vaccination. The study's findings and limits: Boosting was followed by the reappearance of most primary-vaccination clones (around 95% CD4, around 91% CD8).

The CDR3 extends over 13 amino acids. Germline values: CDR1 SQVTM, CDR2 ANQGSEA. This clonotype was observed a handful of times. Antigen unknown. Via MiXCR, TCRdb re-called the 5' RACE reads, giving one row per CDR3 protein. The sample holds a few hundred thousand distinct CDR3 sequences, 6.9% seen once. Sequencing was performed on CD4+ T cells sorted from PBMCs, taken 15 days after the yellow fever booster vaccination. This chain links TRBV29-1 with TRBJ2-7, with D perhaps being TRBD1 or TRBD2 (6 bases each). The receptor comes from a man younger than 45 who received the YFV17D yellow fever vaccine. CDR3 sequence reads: CGGGRGVPGEQYF. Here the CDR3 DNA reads TGCGGGGGAGGCAGGGGTGTTCCGGGCGAGCAGTACTTC.